This T cell receptor beta chain comes out of a study of Ad26.COV2.S vaccination and SARS-CoV-2 variants. V trimming: 4 bases; J trimming: 5 bases; junction bases outside the gene matches: 8. Germline V gives CDR1 LGHDT, CDR2 YNNKEL (reference sequence). The CDR3 is 16 amino acids. Treatment noted: about 20 received Ad26.COV2.S at low or high dose, single or two shots; several received placebo; per-sample allocation not given. All samples were drawn on day 63, counting from the first vaccine or placebo injection. Clones were sequenced by immunoSEQ multiplex PCR, and TCRdb holds only the in-frame ones, with some missing. The sample gives fewer than 800,000 clones, 70% to 90% of which show up once; approximately 1.5% is in the top ten.

The sample in question was peripheral blood, obtained in a trial of Ad26.COV2.S vaccine versus placebo. V gene TRBV3-1 (or the pseudogene TRBV3-2) combines with J gene TRBJ1-6; 7 nucleotides line up with TRBD1. The origin of this receptor is a person between 18 and 65 years old who received the Ad26.COV2.S COVID-19 vaccine or a placebo. This chain's CDR3 is CASSRGWDRNNSPLHF. CDR3 bases: TGTGCCAGCAGCCGGGGTTGGGACAGAAATAATTCACCCCTCCACTTT.